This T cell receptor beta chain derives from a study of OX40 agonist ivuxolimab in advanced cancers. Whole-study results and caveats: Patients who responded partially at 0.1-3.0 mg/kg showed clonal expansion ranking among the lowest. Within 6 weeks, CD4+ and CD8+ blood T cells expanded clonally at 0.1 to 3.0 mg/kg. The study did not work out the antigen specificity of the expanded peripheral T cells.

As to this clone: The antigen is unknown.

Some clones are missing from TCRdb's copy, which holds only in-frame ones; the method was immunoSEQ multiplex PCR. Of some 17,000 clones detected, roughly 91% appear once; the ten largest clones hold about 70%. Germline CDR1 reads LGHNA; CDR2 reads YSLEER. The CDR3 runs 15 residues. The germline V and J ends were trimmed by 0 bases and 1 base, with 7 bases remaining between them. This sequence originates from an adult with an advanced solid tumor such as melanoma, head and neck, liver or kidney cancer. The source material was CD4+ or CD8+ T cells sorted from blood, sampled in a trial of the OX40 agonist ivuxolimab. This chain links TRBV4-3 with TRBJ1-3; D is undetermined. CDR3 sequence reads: CASSQDSSSGNTIYF. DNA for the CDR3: TGCGCCAGCAGCCAAGATAGCTCGTCTGGAAACACCATATATTTT.